A selection of T cell receptor beta chains follows, all from one sample in a study of T cell responses to AZD1222 COVID-19 vaccine. Sequencing was performed with immunoSEQ multiplex PCR; in TCRdb, only in-frame clones are kept and a portion is missing. Of over 130,000 clones listed, 88% were seen once; the top ten hold around 3%. The material was peripheral blood, obtained 28 days after the second AZD1222 dose. Every receptor here comes from an adult who received the AZD1222 COVID-19 vaccine. The CDR3 runs from the conserved cysteine through the conserved F or W. Each record gives: V gene, D gene, clone size, J gene, CDR3 protein, CDR3 DNA. The D gene is left open where the match is weak. The size entry is marked missing in some rows and otherwise reads once, few, many or a size class.

v_call: TRBV28
d_call: TRBD2
clone_size: .
j_call: TRBJ2-2
cdr3_aa: CASSFNFPPLAGAAGELFF
cdr3_nt: TGTGCCAGCAGTTTTAATTTTCCCCCCCTAGCGGGAGCGGCCGGGGAGCTGTTTTTT

v_call: TRBV6-2/TRBV6-3
d_call: .
clone_size: .
j_call: TRBJ1-5
cdr3_aa: CASSYSIHVDVYSNQPQHF
cdr3_nt: TGTGCCAGCAGTTACTCGATTCACGTAGACGTCTATAGCAATCAGCCCCAGCATTTT

v_call: TRBV27
d_call: TRBD2
clone_size: .
j_call: TRBJ2-3
cdr3_aa: CASSLRRERVDTQYF
cdr3_nt: TGTGCCAGCAGTTTAAGGCGGGAGAGGGTAGATACGCAGTATTTT

v_call: TRBV3-1/TRBV3-2
d_call: .
clone_size: .
j_call: TRBJ2-7
cdr3_aa: CASSHLPTLGQVPYSYEQYF
cdr3_nt: TGTGCCAGCAGCCACCTACCCACCCTGGGGCAGGTCCCTTACTCCTACGAGCAGTACTTC

v_call: TRBV18
d_call: TRBD2
clone_size: .
j_call: TRBJ2-1
cdr3_aa: CASSPGLAVGNEQFF
cdr3_nt: TGTGCCAGCTCACCGGGACTAGCGGTTGGCAATGAGCAGTTCTTC

v_call: TRBV4-1
d_call: .
clone_size: .
j_call: TRBJ1-3
cdr3_aa: CASSLTVGGGDGNTIYF
cdr3_nt: TGCGCCAGCAGCCTAACGGTAGGAGGGGGTGATGGAAACACCATATATTTT

v_call: TRBV7-3
d_call: .
clone_size: once
j_call: TRBJ2-2
cdr3_aa: CASRESPTGELFF
cdr3_nt: TGTGCCAGCCGAGAGAGCCCCACCGGGGAGCTGTTTTTT

v_call: TRBV30
d_call: .
clone_size: .
j_call: TRBJ2-7
cdr3_aa: CAWSVGGEQYF
cdr3_nt: TGTGCCTGGAGTGTAGGTGGAGAGCAGTACTTC

v_call: TRBV4-3
d_call: TRBD2
clone_size: .
j_call: TRBJ2-3
cdr3_aa: CASSQDLAGGTDTQYF
cdr3_nt: TGCGCCAGCAGCCAAGATTTAGCGGGGGGAACAGATACGCAGTATTTT

v_call: TRBV7-9
d_call: .
clone_size: .
j_call: TRBJ2-1
cdr3_aa: CASSGDGGSYNEQFF
cdr3_nt: TGTGCCAGCAGCGGCGACGGAGGCTCCTACAATGAGCAGTTCTTC

v_call: TRBV11-3
d_call: .
clone_size: once
j_call: TRBJ1-3
cdr3_aa: CASSLGVGGNTIYF
cdr3_nt: TGTGCCAGCAGCTTGGGGGTCGGCGGAAACACCATATATTTT

v_call: TRBV19
d_call: .
clone_size: once
j_call: TRBJ1-5
cdr3_aa: CASLPRGEPNQPQHF
cdr3_nt: TGTGCCAGCCTCCCTAGGGGGGAGCCAAATCAGCCCCAGCATTTT

v_call: TRBV28
d_call: .
clone_size: .
j_call: TRBJ1-3
cdr3_aa: CASSFEGSGQNTIYF
cdr3_nt: TGTGCCAGCAGTTTCGAGGGATCAGGTCAAAACACCATATATTTT

v_call: TRBV5-5
d_call: .
clone_size: .
j_call: TRBJ1-2
cdr3_aa: CASSLEDISYGYTF
cdr3_nt: TGTGCCAGCAGCTTGGAGGACATAAGCTATGGCTACACCTTC

v_call: TRBV7-8
d_call: .
clone_size: .
j_call: TRBJ2-1
cdr3_aa: CASSLRRLAFQNEQFF
cdr3_nt: TGTGCCAGCAGCTTAAGGCGGCTAGCTTTTCAGAATGAGCAGTTCTTC

v_call: TRBV5-1
d_call: .
clone_size: .
j_call: TRBJ2-3
cdr3_aa: CASSLGASGPADTQYF
cdr3_nt: TGCGCCAGCAGCTTGGGGGCCAGCGGACCTGCAGATACGCAGTATTTT

v_call: TRBV19
d_call: TRBD1
clone_size: .
j_call: TRBJ2-3
cdr3_aa: CASKAGQGLTDTQYF
cdr3_nt: TGTGCCAGTAAAGCGGGACAGGGGTTAACAGATACGCAGTATTTT

v_call: TRBV4-1
d_call: .
clone_size: .
j_call: TRBJ1-4
cdr3_aa: CASSRQTETGEKLFF
cdr3_nt: TGCGCCAGCAGCCGGCAGACTGAGACTGGAGAAAAACTGTTTTTT

v_call: TRBV3-1/TRBV3-2
d_call: TRBD1
clone_size: .
j_call: TRBJ1-3
cdr3_aa: CASSHRGQGGSGAISGNTIYF
cdr3_nt: TGTGCCAGCAGCCATCGCGGACAGGGTGGTAGCGGTGCAATATCTGGAAACACCATATATTTT

v_call: TRBV7-9
d_call: TRBD1
clone_size: .
j_call: TRBJ1-2
cdr3_aa: CASSLAHLQGNGYTF
cdr3_nt: TGTGCCAGCAGCTTAGCGCATTTACAGGGGAATGGCTACACCTTC

v_call: TRBV20-1
d_call: .
clone_size: .
j_call: TRBJ2-7
cdr3_aa: CSASGGGAQEQYF
cdr3_nt: TGCAGTGCTAGTGGAGGAGGGGCCCAGGAGCAGTACTTC

v_call: TRBV3-1/TRBV3-2
d_call: .
clone_size: .
j_call: TRBJ1-1
cdr3_aa: CASSRGSGTEAFF
cdr3_nt: TGTGCCAGCAGTCGGGGCTCAGGCACTGAAGCTTTCTTT

v_call: TRBV6-5
d_call: .
clone_size: .
j_call: TRBJ1-1
cdr3_aa: CASSYSNPGYTEAFF
cdr3_nt: TGTGCCAGCAGTTACTCGAATCCGGGGTACACTGAAGCTTTCTTT